This T cell receptor (beta chain) was retrieved from a study of blood T cell repertoires in COVID-19. The CDR3 runs to 13 residues. Germline V CDR1 and CDR2: MDHEN, SYDVKM. Deletions cut 8 bases from V and 5 bases from J, with 10 bases between. All enrollees were roughly 18 to 90 years old and from roughly 26 US areas. Assignment of participants to cohorts was predicated upon participant-reported clinical history. Only in-frame clones appear in the TCRdb table, and some are missing; sequencing was by immunoSEQ multiplex PCR. This sample has more than 250,000 clones, with 85% to 90% found just once. The chain uses TRBV28 and TRBJ1-6, with D uncertain. Material for sequencing was PBMCs or T cells enriched from blood (not recorded which). This sequence originates from a young woman with acute COVID-19. The CDR3 protein is CASLSSNNSPLHF. In DNA form, the CDR3 reads TGTGCCAGCCTCTCCAGTAATAATTCACCCCTCCACTTT.